The entry below gives a single T cell receptor (beta chain) sequence along with its context. Profiling relied on immunoSEQ multiplex PCR, and the TCRdb table lists in-frame clones only, not all of them. The repertoire holds 10,000 or so clones, with approximately 86% as singletons. Germline V gene lookup returns CDR1 WNHNN and CDR2 SYGVQD (reference sequence). This CDR3 is 16 amino acids long. V was shortened by 5 bases and J by 4 bases, with 18 bases between the two germline ends. This record belongs to a study of blood T cell repertoires in COVID-19. Whole-study context: T cells, B-cell-depleted T cells, or PBMCs supplied cDNA or gDNA.

Sequenced input: peripheral blood. V and J are TRBV10-1 and TRBJ2-1, with TRBD1 as a possible D gene (6 bases). The receptor was derived from a human donor in a cohort sampled during active COVID-19. The chain's CDR3 is CASSPTGTTLYNEQFF. In nucleotides, the CDR3 is TGCGCCAGCAGTCCTACCGGGACAACGCTTTACAATGAGCAGTTCTTC.